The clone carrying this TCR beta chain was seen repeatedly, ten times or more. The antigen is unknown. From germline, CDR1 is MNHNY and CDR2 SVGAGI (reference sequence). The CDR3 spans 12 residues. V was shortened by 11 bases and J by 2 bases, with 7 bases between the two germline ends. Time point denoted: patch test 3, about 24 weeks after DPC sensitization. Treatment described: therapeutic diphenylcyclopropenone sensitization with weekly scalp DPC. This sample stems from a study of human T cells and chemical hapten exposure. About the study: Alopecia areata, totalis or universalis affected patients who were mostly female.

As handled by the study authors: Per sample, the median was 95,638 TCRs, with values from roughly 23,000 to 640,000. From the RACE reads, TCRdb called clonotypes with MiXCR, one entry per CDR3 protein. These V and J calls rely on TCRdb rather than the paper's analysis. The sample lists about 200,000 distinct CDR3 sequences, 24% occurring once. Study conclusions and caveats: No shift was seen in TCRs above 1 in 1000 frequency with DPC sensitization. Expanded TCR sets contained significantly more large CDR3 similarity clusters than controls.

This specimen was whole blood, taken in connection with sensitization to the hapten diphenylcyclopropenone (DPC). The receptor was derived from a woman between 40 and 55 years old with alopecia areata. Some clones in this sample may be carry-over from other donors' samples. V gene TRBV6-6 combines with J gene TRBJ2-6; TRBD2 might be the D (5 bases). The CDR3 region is CAAGAGANVLTF. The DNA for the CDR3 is TGTGCCGCCGGGGCTGGGGCCAACGTCCTGACTTTC.